These 22 T cell receptor beta chains were all obtained from the same sample, sequenced in a study of blood T cell repertoires in COVID-19 (dated by TCRdb to the early 2020s). Libraries were prepared through the immunoSEQ multiplex PCR assay. TCRdb obtained this table from immuneACCESS and retained in-frame rearrangements with V and J assigned. These tables miss some clones; where compared with another copy, unresolved V genes account for less than half of the shortfall, and the remainder is unexplained. The sample profile shows some 150,000 clones; 78% of them were found once. In total, the top ten clones hold under 2% of the sample. Sequencing used peripheral blood. These TCRs come from a man aged 80 or over with acute or convalescent COVID-19.

The chain links TRBV11-3 to TRBJ2-7, with 8 bases identical to TRBD1. V was clipped by 5 bases and J by 2 bases; unmatched bases: 14. CDR3 length: 17 residues. Germline V CDR1 and CDR2: SGHNT, YENEEA. The CDR3 protein is CASSLGCWTGMTYEQYV. The CDR3 DNA is TGTGCCAGCAGCCTAGGATGCTGGACAGGGATGACCTACGAGCAGTACGTC.

This chain joins TRBV27 and TRBJ2-3, with 9 bases lining up with TRBD1. With 0 bases clipped from V and 1 base from J, the junction kept 5 bases outside the gene matches. CDR1 is MNHEY and CDR2 is SMNVEV in the germline V gene (reference sequence). This CDR3 spans 17 amino acids. The CDR3 reads CASSLSGTGFRTDTQYF. The DNA for the CDR3 is TGTGCCAGCAGTTTATCGGGGACAGGGTTCCGCACAGATACGCAGTATTTT.

The rearrangement links TRBV18 to TRBJ1-6; 8 bases match TRBD1. The trim removed 3 bases at V and 7 bases at J, leaving 2 bases unmatched. The CDR3 totals 14 residues. Germline V gene lookup returns CDR1 KGHSH and CDR2 LQKENI. DNA of the CDR3: TGTGCCAGCTCACCGGGACAGGAAAATTCACCCCTCCACTTT. Amino acid sequence: CASSPGQENSPLHF.

This chain uses TRBV27 with TRBJ1-6, with D maybe TRBD1 (5 bases). CDR3 size: 14 residues. V lost 6 bases and J lost 7, with 13 bases in between. Looked up from germline, CDR1 is MNHEY and CDR2 is SMNVEV (reference sequence). CDR3 in amino acids: CASSWTEGNSPLHF. CDR3 bases: TGTGCCAGCAGCTGGACGGAGGGGAATTCACCCCTCCACTTT.

CDR3 sequence reads: CASSQIAASGGADTQYF. CDR3 DNA: TGTGCCAGCAGCCAAATCGCGGCTAGCGGGGGGGCAGATACGCAGTATTTT. The gene calls are TRBV5-4 and TRBJ2-3, with 12 bases that match TRBD2. The ends lost 4 bases at V and 4 bases at J; junction bases unmatched: 10. This CDR3 spans 17 amino acids. Germline V gene lookup returns CDR1 SGHNT and CDR2 YYREEE (reference sequence). Full variable domain (rest looked up from reference TRBV5-4 and TRBJ2-3): ETGVTQSPTHLIKTRGQQVTLRCSSQSGHNTVSWYQQALGQGPQFIFQYYREEENGRGNFPPRFSGLQFPNYSSELNVNALELDDSALYLCASSQIAASGGADTQYFGPGTRLTVL.

This chain uses TRBV19 with TRBJ2-7; weak D call: TRBD1 (5 bases). V gave up 4 bases and J gave up 1 base, with 11 bases separating them. Germline V gene data show CDR1 as LNHDA and CDR2 as SQIVND (reference sequence). CDR3 length: 14 residues. The CDR3 region is CASSRQLRSYEQYF. CDR3 bases: TGTGCCAGTAGTAGACAGTTGAGGTCCTACGAGCAGTACTTC.

Regarding this clone: One end of the junction does not line up with germline, which may come from a read error. The chain couples TRBV7-2 to TRBJ2-3; 10 bases are a match to TRBD2. This CDR3 comprises 15 residues. Germline CDR1 and CDR2: SGHTA and FQGNSA. The CDR3 sequence is CASSPRLAGTDTQYF. In nucleotides, the CDR3 is TGTGCCAGCAGCCCAAGACTAGCGGGCACTGATACGCAGTATTTT. Full variable domain (rest looked up from reference TRBV7-2 and TRBJ2-3): GAGVSQSPSNKVTEKGKDVELRCDPISGHTALYWYRQSLGQGLEFLIYFQGNSAPDKSGLPSDRFSAERTGGSVSTLTIQRTQQEDSAVYLCASSPRLAGTDTQYFGPGTRLTVL.

The rearrangement links TRBV7-3 to TRBJ1-1; D is undetermined. V lost 1 base, J lost 3 bases, and 12 bases lay in between. Germline V lookup: CDR1 SGHTA, CDR2 FQGTGA. CDR3 length: 15 amino acids. This CDR3 reads CASSLRLAGDTEAFF. CDR3 sequence (DNA): TGTGCCAGCAGCTTAAGGCTAGCCGGGGACACTGAAGCTTTCTTT. Full variable domain (missing parts from reference TRBV7-3 and TRBJ1-1): GAGVSQTPSNKVTEKGKYVELRCDPISGHTALYWYRQSLGQGPEFLIYFQGTGAADDSGLPNDRFFAVRPEGSVSTLKIQRTERGDSAVYLCASSLRLAGDTEAFFGQGTRLTVV.

This clone came up a few times. The J gene is TRBJ1-6, the V gene TRBV7-8; D unclear. CDR1 and CDR2 (germline): SGHVS, FQNEAQ. Trimming stripped 0 bases from V and 10 bases from J, with 4 bases between. CDR3 length: 12 residues. The CDR3 loop reads CASSLARSPLHF. In DNA, the CDR3 is TGTGCCAGCAGCTTAGCCCGGTCACCCCTCCACTTT.

This rearrangement joins TRBV5-1 to TRBJ1-2; weak D call: TRBD1 (5 bases). Trimming cost V 2 bases and J 8 bases, with 7 bases left between them. The length of the CDR3 is 11 residues. Per the germline V gene, CDR1 is SGHRS and CDR2 is YFSETQ. The CDR3 DNA reads TGCGCCAGCAGCTTCCAGGGCGGCTACACCTTC. Its translation: CASSFQGGYTF.

The gene calls are TRBV7-8 and TRBJ1-1; D unresolved. V was clipped by 1 base and J by 4 bases, with 10 bases between them. CDR1 is SGHVS and CDR2 is FQNEAQ in the germline V gene. CDR3 length: 14 residues. The DNA for the CDR3 is TGTGCCAGCAGCTTAGATGCTCGAGGCACTGAAGCTTTCTTT. It is translated as CASSLDARGTEAFF.

The CDR3 nucleotides are TGTGCCAGCAGCTTAGCCCTGGGACAAGAAGCTTTCTTT. This encodes CASSLALGQEAFF. The chain employs TRBV11-2 and TRBJ1-1; weak D call: TRBD1 (6 bases). V lost 1 base and J 8 bases, leaving 11 bases between the germline ends. The CDR3 contains 13 residues. Germline lookup yields CDR1 SGHAT and CDR2 FQNNGV.

The chain carries TRBV9 and TRBJ2-7; 7 bases fit TRBD2. The V and J ends lost 3 bases and 5 bases, in that order; junction bases with no gene match: 8. The CDR3 loop spans 14 amino acids. Germline V gene sequence: CDR1 SGDLS, CDR2 YYNGEE. CDR3 amino acids: CASSAQTSRHEQYF. In DNA form, the CDR3 reads TGTGCCAGCAGCGCGCAGACTAGCCGCCACGAGCAGTACTTC.

V is TRBV7-3 and J is TRBJ2-3; TRBD2 matches 10 bases. V dropped 4 bases and J dropped 3; count of bases not matched to a gene: 4. The CDR3 extends over 15 amino acids. Looked up from germline, CDR1 is SGHTA and CDR2 is FQGTGA. CDR3 bases: TGTGCCAGCAGCTCAAGCGGGGGGGCAACAGATACGCAGTATTTT. Its protein is CASSSSGGATDTQYF.

The chain uses TRBV11-2 and TRBJ1-1; no clear D gene. Trimming pared 5 bases from V and 6 bases from J, leaving 10 bases between. This CDR3 has 12 amino acids. The germline V gene encodes CDR1 SGHAT and CDR2 FQNNGV. CDR3 residues: CASSRSESEAFF. For the CDR3, the DNA is TGTGCCAGCAGCCGGAGCGAGTCTGAAGCTTTCTTT.

The chain is built from TRBV12-3 or TRBV12-4 and TRBJ1-1; 7 nucleotides line up with TRBD1. The CDR3 is 12 amino acids. Trimming at V came to 6 bases and at J to 4 bases, leaving 2 bases not matched to a gene. Here the CDR3 reads CASRTGRTEAFF. CDR3 bases: TGTGCCAGCAGGACAGGGCGCACTGAAGCTTTCTTT.

The rearrangement joins TRBV12-3 or TRBV12-4 to TRBJ1-2; D remains unclear. There are 12 residues in the CDR3. V was shortened by 5 bases and J by 8 bases, with 12 bases between the two germline ends. The CDR3 DNA reads TGTGCCAGCAGTCTACAGAACGGCGGCTACACCTTC. Protein sequence: CASSLQNGGYTF.

A word on this clone: Different DNA sequences within this sample yield the same CDR3. The gene calls are TRBV6-5 and TRBJ2-7; 10 positions agree with TRBD2. Unmatched junction bases numbered 3, after V lost 6 bases and J lost 4 bases. Germline V gives CDR1 MNHEY, CDR2 SVGAGI. The CDR3 is 13 amino acids. The CDR3 sequence is CASRLAGAYEQYV. CDR3 nucleotide sequence: TGTGCCAGCAGGCTAGCGGGGGCGTACGAGCAGTACGTC.

In the case of this clone: Distinct nucleotide sequences in the sample also encode this CDR3. The rearrangement uses TRBV6-1 and TRBJ1-5, with D uncertain. CDR3 size: 15 residues. Trimming took off 0 bases at V and 1 base at J, with 7 bases between the two ends. Germline CDR1 MNHNS, CDR2 SASEGT. The CDR3 protein is CASSEAGGSNQPQHF. In DNA form, the CDR3 reads TGTGCCAGCAGTGAAGCTGGCGGGAGCAATCAGCCCCAGCATTTT.

This chain connects TRBV11-1 to TRBJ2-3; D is perhaps TRBD2 (7 bases). The germline CDR1 and CDR2 sequences are SGHAT and FQDESV (reference sequence). V lost 3 bases and J 1 base, leaving 14 bases between the germline ends. CDR3 length: 16 residues. The CDR3 nucleotides are TGTGCCAGCAGCTTGGGCGGGGGCTTACGCACAGATACGCAGTATTTT. Its protein is CASSLGGGLRTDTQYF.

The chain recombines TRBV7-2 with TRBJ2-3; a weak D match, TRBD2 (5 bases). V lost 5 bases and J lost 3, with 12 bases in between. Germline assignment: CDR1 SGHTA and CDR2 FQGNSA. The CDR3 extends over 14 amino acids. CDR3 region: CASSTTTRTDTQYF. The CDR3 DNA reads TGTGCCAGCAGCACGACTACACGAACAGATACGCAGTATTTT. Drawing the rest from reference TRBV7-2 and TRBJ2-3, the complete variable domain is GAGVSQSPSNKVTEKGKDVELRCDPISGHTALYWYRQSLGQGLEFLIYFQGNSAPDKSGLPSDRFSAERTGGSVSTLTIQRTQQEDSAVYLCASSTTTRTDTQYFGPGTRLTVL.

This clone was recorded once. The chain joins TRBV2 to TRBJ1-1, with D tentatively TRBD1 (5 bases). Germline assignment: CDR1 SNHLY and CDR2 FYNNEI. The CDR3 is 14 amino acids. Between the trimmed V and J ends, which lost 8 bases and 1 base, there was a span of 14 bases. CDR3: CASLMTERNTEAFF. The CDR3 DNA reads as TGTGCCAGCCTGATGACAGAGAGGAACACTGAAGCTTTCTTT. The whole variable domain, filled in from reference TRBV2 and TRBJ1-1, reads EPEVTQTPSHQVTQMGQEVILRCVPISNHLYFYWYRQILGQKVEFLVSFYNNEISEKSEIFDDQFSVERPDGSNFTLKIRSTKLEDSAMYFCASLMTERNTEAFFGQGTRLTVV.